A selection of T cell receptor beta chains follows, all from one sample in a study of blood T cell repertoires in COVID-19. Here immunoSEQ multiplex PCR was the method, and the copy in TCRdb shows in-frame clones only, minus some. The sample shows 60,000 to 65,000 clones, 76% of them seen only once. Sequencing was performed on peripheral blood. All receptors come from a woman older than 75 with acute or convalescent COVID-19. CDR3s include the opening cysteine and the closing phenylalanine or tryptophan.

TRBJ2-7 TRBV6-6 CASTLQGLSYEQYF
TRBJ2-1 TRBV24-1 CATSPSGGGQFF
TRBJ2-7 TRBV27 CASSPGTSDYEQYF
TRBJ2-7 TRBV11-2 CASSSPRVSGSGDEQYF
TRBJ1-5 TRBV23-1 CASSQSTSWEDRQPQHF
TRBJ2-7 TRBV7-2 CASSLRVPPEQYF
TRBJ1-4 TRBV15 CATSRGAAGSNEKLFF
TRBJ2-3 TRBV19 CASSRQGATDTQYF
TRBJ2-7 TRBV7-2 CASSRTSGGYEQYF
TRBJ2-5 TRBV5-4 CASKTGGKETQYF
TRBJ2-3 TRBV19 CASSITVADTQYF
TRBJ1-3 TRBV28 CASTRGQGNTIYF
TRBJ2-2 TRBV7-3 CASSTDTNTGELFF
TRBJ1-3 TRBV9 CASSAQGVGNTIYF
TRBJ1-1 TRBV4-1 CASSQAPRQVNTEAFF
TRBJ1-5 TRBV9 CASSRQGGQPQHF
TRBJ2-6 TRBV9 CASSVGASGNSGANVLTF
TRBJ1-5 TRBV9 CASSVDGQGYQPQHF
TRBJ2-7 TRBV5-1 CASSLNFGTSATYEQYF
TRBJ2-3 TRBV7-9 CASSPDRITDTQYF
TRBJ1-5 TRBV19 CASGGTGNQPQHF
TRBJ1-1 TRBV2 CASSPTGRVLNTEAFF